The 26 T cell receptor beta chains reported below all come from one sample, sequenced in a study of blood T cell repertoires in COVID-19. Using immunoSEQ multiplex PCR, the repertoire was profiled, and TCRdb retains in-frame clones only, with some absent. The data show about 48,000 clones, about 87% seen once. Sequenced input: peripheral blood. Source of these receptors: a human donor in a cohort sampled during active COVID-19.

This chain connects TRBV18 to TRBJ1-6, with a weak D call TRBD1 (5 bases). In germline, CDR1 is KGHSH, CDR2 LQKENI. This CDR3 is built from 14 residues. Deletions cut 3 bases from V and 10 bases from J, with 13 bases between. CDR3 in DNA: TGTGCCAGCTCACCCGGGAGGGGTGAATCACCCCTCCACTTT. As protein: CASSPGRGESPLHF. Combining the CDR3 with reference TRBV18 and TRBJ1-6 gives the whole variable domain NAGVMQNPRHLVRRRGQEARLRCSPMKGHSHVYWYRQLPEEGLKFMVYLQKENIIDESGMPKERFSAEFPKEGPSILRIQQVVRGDSAAYFCASSPGRGESPLHFGNGTRLTVT.

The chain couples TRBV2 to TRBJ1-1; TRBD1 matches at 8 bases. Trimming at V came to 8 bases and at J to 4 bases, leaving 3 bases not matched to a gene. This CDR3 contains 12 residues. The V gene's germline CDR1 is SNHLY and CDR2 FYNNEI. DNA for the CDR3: TGTGCCAGCTATGACAGGGGCACTGAAGCTTTCTTT. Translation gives CASYDRGTEAFF.

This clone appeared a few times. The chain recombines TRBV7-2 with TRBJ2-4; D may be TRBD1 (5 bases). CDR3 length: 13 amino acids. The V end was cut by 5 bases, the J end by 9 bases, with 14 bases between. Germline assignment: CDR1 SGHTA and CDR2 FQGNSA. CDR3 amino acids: CASSMPDTAIQYF. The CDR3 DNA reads TGTGCCAGCAGCATGCCGGACACGGCCATTCAGTACTTC.

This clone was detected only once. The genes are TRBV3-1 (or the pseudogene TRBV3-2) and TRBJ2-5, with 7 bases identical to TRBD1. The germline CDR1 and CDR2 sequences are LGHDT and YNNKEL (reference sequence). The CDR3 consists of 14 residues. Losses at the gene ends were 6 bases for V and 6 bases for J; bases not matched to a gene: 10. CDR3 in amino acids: CASRTKSGGKTQYF. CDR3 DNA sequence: TGTGCCAGCAGAACCAAGTCAGGGGGAAAGACCCAGTACTTC.

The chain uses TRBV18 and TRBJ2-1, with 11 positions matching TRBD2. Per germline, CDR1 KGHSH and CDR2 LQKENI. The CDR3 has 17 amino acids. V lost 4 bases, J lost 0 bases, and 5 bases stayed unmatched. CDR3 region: CASSQSGLADSYNEQFF. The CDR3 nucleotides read TGTGCCAGCTCACAATCGGGACTAGCGGACTCCTACAATGAGCAGTTCTTC. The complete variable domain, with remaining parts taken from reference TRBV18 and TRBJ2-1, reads NAGVMQNPRHLVRRRGQEARLRCSPMKGHSHVYWYRQLPEEGLKFMVYLQKENIIDESGMPKERFSAEFPKEGPSILRIQQVVRGDSAAYFCASSQSGLADSYNEQFFGPGTRLTVL.

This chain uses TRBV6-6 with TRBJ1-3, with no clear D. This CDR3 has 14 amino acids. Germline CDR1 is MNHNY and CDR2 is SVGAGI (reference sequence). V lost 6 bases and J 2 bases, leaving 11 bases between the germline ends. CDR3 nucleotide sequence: TGTGCCAGCAGGGAGGGAGGGACTGGAAACACCATATATTTT. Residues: CASREGGTGNTIYF.

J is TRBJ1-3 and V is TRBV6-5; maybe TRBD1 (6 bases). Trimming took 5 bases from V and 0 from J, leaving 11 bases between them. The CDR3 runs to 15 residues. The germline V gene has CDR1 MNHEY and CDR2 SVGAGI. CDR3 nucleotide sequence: TGTGCCAGCAGTACCACAGGGAGCTCTGGAAACACCATATATTTT. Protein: CASSTTGSSGNTIYF.

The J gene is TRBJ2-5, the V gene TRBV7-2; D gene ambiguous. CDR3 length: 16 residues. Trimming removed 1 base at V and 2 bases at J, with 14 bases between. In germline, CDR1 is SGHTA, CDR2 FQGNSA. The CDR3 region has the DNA TGTGCCAGCAGCTTAGGTTTCGGAACAGTTCAAGAGACCCAGTACTTC. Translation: CASSLGFGTVQETQYF.

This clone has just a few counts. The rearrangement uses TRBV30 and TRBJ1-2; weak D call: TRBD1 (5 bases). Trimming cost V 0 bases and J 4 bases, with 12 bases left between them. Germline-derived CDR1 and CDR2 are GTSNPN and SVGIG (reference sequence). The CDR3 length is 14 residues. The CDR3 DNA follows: TGTGCCTGGAGTGTACCATGGGGCGGCTATGGCTACACCTTC. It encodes CAWSVPWGGYGYTF.

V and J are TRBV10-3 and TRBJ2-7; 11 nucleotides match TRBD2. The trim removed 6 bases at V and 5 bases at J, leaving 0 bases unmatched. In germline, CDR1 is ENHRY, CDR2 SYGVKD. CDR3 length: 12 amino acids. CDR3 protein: CAIRGLADEQYF. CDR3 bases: TGTGCCATCAGGGGACTAGCGGACGAGCAGTACTTC.

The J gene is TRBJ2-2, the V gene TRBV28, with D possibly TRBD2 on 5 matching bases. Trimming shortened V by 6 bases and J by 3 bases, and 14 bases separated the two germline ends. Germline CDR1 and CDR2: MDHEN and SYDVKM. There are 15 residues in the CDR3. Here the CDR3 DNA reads TGTGCCAGCAGGTCCTCGGGGTACGACACCGGGGAGCTGTTTTTT. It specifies CASRSSGYDTGELFF. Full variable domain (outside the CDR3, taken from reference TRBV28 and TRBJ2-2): DVKVTQSSRYLVKRTGEKVFLECVQDMDHENMFWYRQDPGLGLRLIYFSYDVKMKEKGDIPEGYSVSREKKERFSLILESASTNQTSMYLCASRSSGYDTGELFFGEGSRLTVL.

The CDR3 nucleotides are TGTGCCAGCAGCAAACGTCGACAGAATTATAGCAATCAGCCCCAGCATTTT. It encodes CASSKRRQNYSNQPQHF. The V gene is TRBV21-1, the J gene TRBJ1-5; TRBD1 is the table's D call and was not checked against the DNA. TRBV21-1 is flagged as a pseudogene. The CDR3 is 17 residues long.

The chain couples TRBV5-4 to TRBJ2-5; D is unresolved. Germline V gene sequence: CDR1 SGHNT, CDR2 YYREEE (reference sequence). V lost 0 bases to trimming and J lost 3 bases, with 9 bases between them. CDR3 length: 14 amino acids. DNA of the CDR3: TGTGCCAGCAGCTTGGCCGGCGGTAAAGAGACCCAGTACTTC. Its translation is CASSLAGGKETQYF. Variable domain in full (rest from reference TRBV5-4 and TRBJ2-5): ETGVTQSPTHLIKTRGQQVTLRCSSQSGHNTVSWYQQALGQGPQFIFQYYREEENGRGNFPPRFSGLQFPNYSSELNVNALELDDSALYLCASSLAGGKETQYFGPGTRLLVL.

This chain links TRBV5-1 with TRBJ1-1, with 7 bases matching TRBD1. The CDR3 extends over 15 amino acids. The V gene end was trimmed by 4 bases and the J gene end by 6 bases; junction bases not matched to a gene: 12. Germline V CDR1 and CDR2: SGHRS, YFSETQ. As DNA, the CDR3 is TGCGCCAGCAGCATCACAGGGGCGAGGTTGGCTGAAGCTTTCTTT. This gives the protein CASSITGARLAEAFF.

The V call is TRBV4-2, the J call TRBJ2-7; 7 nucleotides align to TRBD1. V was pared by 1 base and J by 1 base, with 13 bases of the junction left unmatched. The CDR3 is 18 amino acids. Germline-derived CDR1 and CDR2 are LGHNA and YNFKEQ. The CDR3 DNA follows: TGTGCCAGCAGCCAAGGGAGCCAGGGGGAGAGGATATCCTACGAGCAGTACTTC. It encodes CASSQGSQGERISYEQYF.

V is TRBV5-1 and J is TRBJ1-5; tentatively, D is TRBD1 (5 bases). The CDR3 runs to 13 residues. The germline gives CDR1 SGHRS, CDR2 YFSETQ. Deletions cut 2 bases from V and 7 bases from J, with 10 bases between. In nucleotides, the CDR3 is TGCGCCAGCAGCTTAGGGGATATGCAGCCCCAGCATTTT. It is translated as CASSLGDMQPQHF. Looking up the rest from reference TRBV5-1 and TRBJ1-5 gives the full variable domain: KAGVTQTPRYLIKTRGQQVTLSCSPISGHRSVSWYQQTPGQGLQFLFEYFSETQRNKGNFPGRFSGRQFSNSRSEMNVSTLELGDSALYLCASSLGDMQPQHFGDGTRLSIL.

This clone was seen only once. The CDR3 DNA sequence: TGTGCCAGCAGCCAAGACCGTGTTTTCCCAGGCGTAGTTGCACTGTTTTTT. Translated: CASSQDRVFPGVVALFF. The chain has TRBV3-1 (or the pseudogene TRBV3-2) and TRBJ1-4; D is uncertain. With 0 bases removed from V and 13 bases from J, the gap between germline ends came to 24 bases. The germline V gene encodes CDR1 LGHDT and CDR2 YNNKEL (reference sequence). The length of the CDR3 is 17 residues.

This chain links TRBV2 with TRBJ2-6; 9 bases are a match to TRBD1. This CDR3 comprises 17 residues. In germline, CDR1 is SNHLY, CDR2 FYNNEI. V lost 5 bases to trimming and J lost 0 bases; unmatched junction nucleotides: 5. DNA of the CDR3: TGTGCCAGCAGTCCACAGGGGGCTAGCTCTGGGGCCAACGTCCTGACTTTC. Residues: CASSPQGASSGANVLTF. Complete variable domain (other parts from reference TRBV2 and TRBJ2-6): EPEVTQTPSHQVTQMGQEVILRCVPISNHLYFYWYRQILGQKVEFLVSFYNNEISEKSEIFDDQFSVERPDGSNFTLKIRSTKLEDSAMYFCASSPQGASSGANVLTFGAGSRLTVL.

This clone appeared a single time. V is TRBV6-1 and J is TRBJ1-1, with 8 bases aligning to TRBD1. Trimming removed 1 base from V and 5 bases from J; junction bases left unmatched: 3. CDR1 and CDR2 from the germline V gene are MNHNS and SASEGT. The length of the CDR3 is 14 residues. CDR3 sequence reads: CASSEGQGATEAFF. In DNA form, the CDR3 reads TGTGCCAGCAGTGAAGGGCAGGGGGCTACTGAAGCTTTCTTT.

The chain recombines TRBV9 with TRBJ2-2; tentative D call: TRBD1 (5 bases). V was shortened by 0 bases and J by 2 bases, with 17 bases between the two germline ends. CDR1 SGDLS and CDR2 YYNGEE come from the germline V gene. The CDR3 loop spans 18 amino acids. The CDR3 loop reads CASSVATRGHLNTGELFF. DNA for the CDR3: TGTGCCAGCAGCGTAGCGACCCGAGGACACCTAAACACCGGGGAGCTGTTTTTT.

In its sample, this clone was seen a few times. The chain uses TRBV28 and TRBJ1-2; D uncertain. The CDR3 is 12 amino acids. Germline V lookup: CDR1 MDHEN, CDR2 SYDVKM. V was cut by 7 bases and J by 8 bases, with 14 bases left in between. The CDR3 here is CASMSRTGGYTF. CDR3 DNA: TGTGCCAGCATGAGCCGGACGGGAGGCTACACCTTC.

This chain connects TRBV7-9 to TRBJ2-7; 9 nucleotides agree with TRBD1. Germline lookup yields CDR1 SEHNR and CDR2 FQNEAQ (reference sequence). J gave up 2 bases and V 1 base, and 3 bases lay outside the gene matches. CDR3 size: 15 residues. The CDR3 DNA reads TGTGCCAGCAGCTTAGGGGGACAGGGTCCCTACGAGCAGTACTTC. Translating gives CASSLGGQGPYEQYF. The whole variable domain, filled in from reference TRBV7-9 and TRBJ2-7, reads DTGVSQNPRHKITKRGQNVTFRCDPISEHNRLYWYRQTLGQGPEFLTYFQNEAQLEKSRLLSDRFSAERPKGSFSTLEIQRTEQGDSAMYLCASSLGGQGPYEQYFGPGTRLTVT.

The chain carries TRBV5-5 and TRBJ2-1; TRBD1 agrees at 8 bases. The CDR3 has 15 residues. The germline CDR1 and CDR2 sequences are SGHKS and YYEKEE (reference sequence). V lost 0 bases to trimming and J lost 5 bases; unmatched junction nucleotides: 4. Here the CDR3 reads CASSLGRTGNNEQFF. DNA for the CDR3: TGTGCCAGCAGCTTGGGTCGGACAGGGAACAATGAGCAGTTCTTC.

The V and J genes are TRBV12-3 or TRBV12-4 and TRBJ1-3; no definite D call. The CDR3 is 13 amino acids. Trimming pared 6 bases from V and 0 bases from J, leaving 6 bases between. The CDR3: CASSFLSGNTIYF. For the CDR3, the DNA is TGTGCCAGCAGCTTCCTCTCTGGAAACACCATATATTTT.

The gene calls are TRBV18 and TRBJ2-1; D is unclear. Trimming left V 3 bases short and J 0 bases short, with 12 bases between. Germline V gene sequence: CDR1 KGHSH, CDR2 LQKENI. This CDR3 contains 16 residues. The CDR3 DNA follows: TGTGCCAGCTCACCGGCGGAGTTGAGCTCCTACAATGAGCAGTTCTTC. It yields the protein CASSPAELSSYNEQFF.

CDR3 sequence (DNA): TGTGCCAGCAGCTCTACTCCGACAGGGGTGGAGACCCAGTACTTC. Translation gives CASSSTPTGVETQYF. V and J are TRBV13 and TRBJ2-5; 8 bases align to TRBD1. CDR1 is PRHDT and CDR2 is FYEKMQ in the germline V gene (reference sequence). V lost 4 bases to trimming and J lost 5 bases; unmatched junction nucleotides: 9. The CDR3 extends over 15 amino acids.